Here is one TCR beta chain with its context. Other nucleotide sequences in the sample specify the same CDR3. This specimen belongs to a study of blood T cell repertoires in COVID-19. Profiled with immunoSEQ multiplex PCR; TCRdb holds only in-frame clones, not every one. Among roughly 70,000 clones listed, around nine tenths were seen once. Sequenced: peripheral blood. The clonotype comes from a man between 65 and 85 years old with acute or convalescent COVID-19.

The CDR3 reads CASSRTGNYGYTF. Here the CDR3 DNA reads TGTGCCAGCAGTCGGACAGGGAACTATGGCTACACCTTC. The V call is TRBV6-6, the J call TRBJ1-2; 8 bases are shared with TRBD1. The CDR3 consists of 13 residues. Germline loops: CDR1 MNHNY, CDR2 SVGAGI (reference sequence). V dropped 5 bases and J dropped 2; count of bases not matched to a gene: 1.